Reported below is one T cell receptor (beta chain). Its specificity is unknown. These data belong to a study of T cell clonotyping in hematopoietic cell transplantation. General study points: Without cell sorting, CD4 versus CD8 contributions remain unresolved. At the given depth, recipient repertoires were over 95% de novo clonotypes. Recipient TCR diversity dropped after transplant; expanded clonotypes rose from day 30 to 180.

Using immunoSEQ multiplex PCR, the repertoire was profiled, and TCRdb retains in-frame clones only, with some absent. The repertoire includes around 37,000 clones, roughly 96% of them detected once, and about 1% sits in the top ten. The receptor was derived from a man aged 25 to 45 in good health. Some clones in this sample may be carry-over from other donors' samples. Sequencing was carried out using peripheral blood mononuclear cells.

CDR3 amino acids: CASSLEDGGISPLHF. The CDR3 DNA follows: TGCGCCAGCAGCTTGGAAGACGGGGGAATTTCACCCCTCCACTTT. The V and J genes are TRBV5-1 and TRBJ1-6, with D perhaps matching TRBD1 (5 bases). CDR1 is SGHRS, CDR2 YFSETQ, per germline. The CDR3 extends over 15 amino acids. V was clipped by 0 bases and J by 9 bases, with 13 bases between them.